The rows below give T cell receptor beta chains drawn from one sample of a study of blood T cell repertoires in COVID-19. The table came from immunoSEQ multiplex PCR; TCRdb's copy has only in-frame clones and leaves some out. The sample has about 56,000 clones; about 90% are singletons. Sequenced: peripheral blood. The source is a human donor in a cohort sampled during active COVID-19. Each CDR3 is given with its conserved first and last residue. The D gene is left open where the match is weak. Some rows have no size entry. The others give once, few or many, or a class for an expanded clone.

>TRBV6-6|.|TRBJ1-2|.
TGTGCCAGCAGTTACTCGAGGCTGGGGGGTGGCTACACCTTC
CASSYSRLGGGYTF
>TRBV6-2/TRBV6-3|.|TRBJ1-3|.
TGTGCCAGCAGTTCGGACAGCCCTGGAAACACCATATATTTT
CASSSDSPGNTIYF
>TRBV19|.|TRBJ1-5|.
TGTGCCAGTAGTATCGAGGGGGGGCGAGTTCGACAGCCCCAGCATTTT
CASSIEGGRVRQPQHF
>TRBV9|.|TRBJ2-3|TRBD1
TGTGCCAGCAGCGAGAGGGACAGCGATACGCAGTATTTT
CASSERDSDTQYF
>TRBV9|.|TRBJ2-1|.
TGTGCCAGCAGCGTAGATGGGGAGGTCAATGAGCAGTTCTTC
CASSVDGEVNEQFF
>TRBV6-5|.|TRBJ2-7|TRBD1
TGTGCCAGCAGTTACGCACGACAGGGGAACTCCTACGAGCAGTACTTC
CASSYARQGNSYEQYF
>TRBV15|.|TRBJ1-3|TRBD1
TGTGCCACCAGCAGAGATAAGGGACAGGGGGCAGGAAACACCATATATTTT
CATSRDKGQGAGNTIYF
>TRBV3-1/TRBV3-2|.|TRBJ2-3|TRBD2
TGTGCCAGCAGCCAAGACCTGCCAGCGGGGGGGTTCCCAGATACGCAGTATTTT
CASSQDLPAGGFPDTQYF
>TRBV11-2|.|TRBJ2-3|TRBD2
TGTGCCAGCAGCGGTCAGCGGGGGGGCCAAGGCACAGATACGCAGTATTTT
CASSGQRGGQGTDTQYF
>TRBV3-1/TRBV3-2|.|TRBJ2-2|.
TGTGCCAGCAGCCGCCCCGTACAAAACACCGGGGAGCTGTTTTTT
CASSRPVQNTGELFF
>TRBV19|.|TRBJ1-2|TRBD1
TGTGCCAGTAGTATAGGCTTGGACAGGGGAGGAGGCTACACCTTC
CASSIGLDRGGGYTF
>TRBV12-3/TRBV12-4|.|TRBJ1-1|TRBD1
TGTGCCAGCAGTCCGGACAGGGTCACTGAAGCTTTCTTT
CASSPDRVTEAFF
>TRBV4-3|.|TRBJ1-2|.
TGCGCCAGCAGCCAAGATCGAGGGTCTTACTATGGCTACACCTTC
CASSQDRGSYYGYTF
>TRBV6-5|.|TRBJ2-7|TRBD1
TGTGCCAGCAGTTACCGATACAGGGGCCCCACCTACGAGCAGTACTTC
CASSYRYRGPTYEQYF
>TRBV6-1|.|TRBJ2-7|.
TGTGCCAGCAGTGAAGCCCGGGCGCCGCGAGGGGGCTACGAGCAGTACTTC
CASSEARAPRGGYEQYF
>TRBV2|.|TRBJ1-5|.
TGTGCCAGCAGTGAGAACGGGGGTGGCAATCAGCCCCAGCATTTT
CASSENGGGNQPQHF
>TRBV3-1/TRBV3-2|.|TRBJ2-5|.
TGTGCCAGCAGCCAAGGAGGGGAGACCCAGTACTTC
CASSQGGETQYF
>TRBV4-3|.|TRBJ1-1|.
TGCGCCAGCAGCCAAGATCACAGAGAGAACACTGAAGCTTTCTTT
CASSQDHRENTEAFF
>TRBV7-9|.|TRBJ1-1|TRBD1
TGTGCCAGCAGCTTCCCCGGGGACAGAGAAGCTTTCTTT
CASSFPGDREAFF
>TRBV7-2|.|TRBJ1-2|TRBD1
TGTGCCAGCAGCTTAGTCGGACAGGTCTATGGCTACACCTTC
CASSLVGQVYGYTF
>TRBV7-9|.|TRBJ2-7|TRBD2
TGTGCCAGCAGCTTAGCGCGGGGGGAGCAGTACTTC
CASSLARGEQYF
>TRBV6-2/TRBV6-3|.|TRBJ2-5|TRBD2
TGTGCCAGCAGCCTGAGGACTAGCGGGGTGAAGTACCAAGAGACCCAGTACTTC
CASSLRTSGVKYQETQYF
>TRBV6-5|.|TRBJ2-7|TRBD1
TGTGCCAGCAGGAGAGACAGGGGAGGTTCCTACGAGCAGTACTTC
CASRRDRGGSYEQYF
>TRBV7-9|.|TRBJ1-5|TRBD1
TGTGCCAGCAGCCTGACCGGGACAGCATATAGCAATCAGCCCCAGCATTTT
CASSLTGTAYSNQPQHF
>TRBV14|.|TRBJ1-1|TRBD1
TGTGCCAGCAGCCAAGATCCGACAGGGGGTCGGGACACTGAAGCTTTCTTT
CASSQDPTGGRDTEAFF
>TRBV21-1|.|TRBJ1-4|.
TGTGCCAGCAGCAAAGAGGGGTCGCGTTTCCGTGAAAAACTGTTTTTT
CASSKEGSRFREKLFF
>TRBV5-1|.|TRBJ2-1|.
TGCGCCAGCAGCTTTGTGGGGGGTGAGCAGTTCTTC
CASSFVGGEQFF
>TRBV7-2|.|TRBJ1-4|TRBD1
TGTGCCAGCAGCTTACGACAGGGGAGAAGTGAAAAACTGTTTTTT
CASSLRQGRSEKLFF
>TRBV6-5|once|TRBJ1-3|.
TGTGCCACCTCGGAGAACGGCAAAGGAAACACCATATATTTT
CATSENGKGNTIYF
>TRBV7-6|.|TRBJ2-2|.
TGTGCCAGCAGCTTAGACCCACTTTCGAACACCGGGGAGCTGTTTTTT
CASSLDPLSNTGELFF
>TRBV7-3|.|TRBJ2-1|.
TGTGCCAGCAGCTCAACACAGAGCTCCTACAATGAGCAGTTCTTC
CASSSTQSSYNEQFF
>TRBV18|.|TRBJ2-1|.
TGTGCCAGCTCACCTACGCCAACAGAAACCAACCAGAACTCCTACAATGAGCAGTTCTTC
CASSPTPTETNQNSYNEQFF
>TRBV18|.|TRBJ2-3|.
TGTGCCAGCTCACCAGTTGCAACTAGCACAGATACGCAGTATTTT
CASSPVATSTDTQYF
>TRBV12-3/TRBV12-4|.|TRBJ2-7|.
TGTGCCAGCAGGGGCCGGTCCGAGCAGTACTTC
CASRGRSEQYF
>TRBV19|.|TRBJ2-7|TRBD1
TGTGCCAGTAGTAACCGGGACAGGGGTTCCTACGAGCAGTACTTC
CASSNRDRGSYEQYF
>TRBV19|once|TRBJ1-2|TRBD1
TGTGCCAGTAACCAACAGGGGCTGAACTATGGCTACACCTTC
CASNQQGLNYGYTF
>TRBV2|few|TRBJ1-6|.
TGTGCCAGCAGTGTGCCAGGAACCTATAATTCACCCCTCCACTTT
CASSVPGTYNSPLHF
>TRBV5-4|.|TRBJ2-7|TRBD2
TGTGCCAGCAGCTCCGGGACTAGCGGGGGCTCCTACGAGCAGTACTTC
CASSSGTSGGSYEQYF
>TRBV7-7|.|TRBJ2-1|TRBD1
TGTGCTAGCAGCTTATCACAGGGGTGGGGGAATGAGCAGTTCTTC
CASSLSQGWGNEQFF
>TRBV5-1|once|TRBJ1-1|.
TGCGCCAGCAGCCCAGTGAAGGGGATTAACACTGAAGCTTTCTTT
CASSPVKGINTEAFF
>TRBV6-5|.|TRBJ2-7|TRBD2
TGTGCCAGCAGGCGACTAGCGGGGGCCCTCTACGAGCAGTACTTC
CASRRLAGALYEQYF
>TRBV3-1/TRBV3-2|.|TRBJ1-1|.
TGTGCCAGCACCCTGACAGGCAGCACTGAAGCTTTCTTT
CASTLTGSTEAFF
>TRBV5-4|.|TRBJ2-3|TRBD2
TGTGCCAGCAGCTTGCGACTAGCGGGGGGGCGGGTAGATACGCAGTATTTT
CASSLRLAGGRVDTQYF